Listed below are T cell receptor beta chains from one sample, sequenced in a study of shared clonotypes between healthy human individuals. TCRdb's copy holds only in-frame clones and misses some; the assay was immunoSEQ multiplex PCR. The top ten clones hold roughly 0.13% of a sample with over 2 million clones, 85% to 95% of them seen once. The sample was naive CD4+ T cells sorted from blood. The source is a young man in good health. CDR3s include the opening cysteine and the closing phenylalanine or tryptophan. A D gene is named only where the DNA matches it firmly. Clone size, where shown, is once, few, many, or a class for clones that have expanded.

D gene,J gene,V gene,clone size,CDR3 DNA,CDR3 protein
.,TRBJ2-7,TRBV30,.,TGTGCCTGGAGTAACGAGTTCCCGAAGAAGGAGCAGTACTTC,CAWSNEFPKKEQYF
.,TRBJ1-4,TRBV29-1,.,TGCAGCGCTGCCCAGGGCCTAGATGAAAAACTGTTTTTT,CSAAQGLDEKLFF
.,TRBJ2-3,TRBV7-2,.,TGTGCCAGCAGCTTAGCTGCAGGCGATACGCAGTATTTT,CASSLAAGDTQYF
.,TRBJ1-6,TRBV28,.,TGTGCCAGCAGAACTGACAGTTCCTATAATTCACCCCTCCACTTT,CASRTDSSYNSPLHF
.,TRBJ1-6,TRBV27,.,TGTGCCAGCACCCAAGTTCCTGGGGGGAATTCACCCCTCCACTTT,CASTQVPGGNSPLHF
TRBD1,TRBJ2-5,TRBV5-1,.,TGCGCCAGCAGCCTGGACAGGGGTCAAGAGACCCAGTACTTC,CASSLDRGQETQYF
.,TRBJ1-2,TRBV2,.,TGTGCCAGCAGTGAGCAGGGGAACTATGGCTACACCTTC,CASSEQGNYGYTF
TRBD1,TRBJ1-6,TRBV6-5,once,TGTGCCAGCAGTGTCGGGACAGGGGATTCACCCCTCCACTTT,CASSVGTGDSPLHF
TRBD2,TRBJ2-1,TRBV2,.,TGTGCCAGCAGTCGGACTAGCGGCTCCTACAATGAGCAGTTCTTC,CASSRTSGSYNEQFF
.,TRBJ2-3,TRBV4-1,.,TGCGCCAGCAGCCCCACGGGAAGCACAGATACGCAGTATTTT,CASSPTGSTDTQYF
.,TRBJ2-5,TRBV7-8,.,TGTGCCAGCAGCCTGGGGCCGATCCAAGAGACCCAGTACTTC,CASSLGPIQETQYF
.,TRBJ2-1,TRBV6-6,.,TGTGCCAGCAGGATTGCAAAGAGCTCCTACAATGAGCAGTTCTTC,CASRIAKSSYNEQFF
TRBD1,TRBJ1-2,TRBV10-3,.,TGTGCCATCACCCGGGGACAGGGCGACTACACCTTC,CAITRGQGDYTF
.,TRBJ1-6,TRBV6-1,once,TGTGCCAGCAGTACGAGACAGGATAATTCACCCCTCCACTTT,CASSTRQDNSPLHF
.,TRBJ2-1,TRBV5-1,few,TGCGCCAGCAGCTCATTACCGGGACAACAATACAATGAGCAGTTCTTC,CASSSLPGQQYNEQFF
.,TRBJ2-5,TRBV5-6,.,TGTGCCAGCAGCTGGGAGAGAGAGACCCAGTACTTC,CASSWERETQYF
.,TRBJ1-1,TRBV9,once,TGTGCCAGCAGCGTACTCCCGGGGGGGAACACTGAAGCTTTCTTT,CASSVLPGGNTEAFF
.,TRBJ2-1,TRBV11-3,.,TGTGCCAGCAGCCCCTCGGGGGCGAATGAGCAGTTCTTC,CASSPSGANEQFF
.,TRBJ2-2,TRBV18,.,TGTGCCAGCTCACCACCCATTAACACCGGGGAGCTGTTTTTT,CASSPPINTGELFF
TRBD1,TRBJ1-2,TRBV9,.,TGTGCCAGCAGCGTCCTGACAGGGGGTGACGGCTACACCTTC,CASSVLTGGDGYTF
.,TRBJ2-5,TRBV7-3,.,TGTGCCAGCAGCTTAGGATCTGGCCGGGAGACCCAGTACTTC,CASSLGSGRETQYF
TRBD1,TRBJ1-2,TRBV18,.,TGTGCCAGCTCACCAGGACAGGGGGCGAAAGGCTATGGCTACACCTTC,CASSPGQGAKGYGYTF
.,TRBJ2-3,TRBV4-3,many,TGCGCCAGCAGCCAGGACACAGATACGCAGTATTTT,CASSQDTDTQYF
TRBD1,TRBJ2-3,TRBV5-8,.,TGTGCCAGCAGCCGTGTCGGGGGGACAGGGGCATTCGATACGCAGTATTTT,CASSRVGGTGAFDTQYF
.,TRBJ2-5,TRBV6-1,.,TGTGCCAGCAGTGCCTCAGGGAGCCCAGAGACCCAGTACTTC,CASSASGSPETQYF
.,TRBJ2-2,TRBV5-4,.,TGTGCCAGCAGCTTGGTGGGGACAACCGGGGAGCTGTTTTTT,CASSLVGTTGELFF
.,TRBJ2-5,TRBV20-1,.,TGCAGTGCTAGCGTGGCAGAGACCCAGTACTTC,CSASVAETQYF
.,TRBJ1-1,TRBV6-1,once,TGTGCCAGCAGTGATAGACGGGGGAACACTGAAGCTTTCTTT,CASSDRRGNTEAFF
.,TRBJ2-7,TRBV21-1,few,TGTGCCAGCAGCAAAGAAAACGCCTCCGGGGAGCAGTACTTC,CASSKENASGEQYF
TRBD2,TRBJ2-5,TRBV4-1,.,TGCGCCAGCAGCCAATTCAGCGGGAGGAGTCAAGAGACCCAGTACTTC,CASSQFSGRSQETQYF
.,TRBJ2-7,TRBV28,.,TGTGCCAGCAGTGTTGACCCTTACGGGATCTACGAGCAGTACTTC,CASSVDPYGIYEQYF
.,TRBJ1-1,TRBV19,.,TGTGCCAGTATTTTCCCCGACAGGCAAGAAGCTTTCTTT,CASIFPDRQEAFF
TRBD1,TRBJ1-1,TRBV27,.,TGTGCCAGCACCCGACAGGGGGCTAGGTATACTGAAGCTTTCTTT,CASTRQGARYTEAFF
.,TRBJ2-6,TRBV20-1,.,TGCAGTGCTACGGCCAACGTCCTGACTTTC,CSATANVLTF
.,TRBJ1-3,TRBV28,.,TGTGCCAGCAGCCCCATGGCAGCCCTGGGAGGAAACACCATATATTTT,CASSPMAALGGNTIYF
.,TRBJ2-7,TRBV2,.,TGTGCCAGCAGTGAATTGGGGGCGGCCGGAAACGGTCGGCAGTACTTC,CASSELGAAGNGRQYF
.,TRBJ2-3,TRBV7-9,.,TGTGCCAGCAGCCCAAACTCGTATACGCAGTATTTT,CASSPNSYTQYF
.,TRBJ1-5,TRBV15,.,TGTGCCACCAGCAGAGACAGGGGACTGAATCAGCCCCAGCATTTT,CATSRDRGLNQPQHF
.,TRBJ1-2,TRBV7-2,.,TGTGCCAGCAGCTTTCCTCAGGACGGAATACGAGGCTACACCTTC,CASSFPQDGIRGYTF
.,TRBJ2-7,TRBV19,.,TGTGCCAGTAGTTCCCGGGGGTACGAGCAGTACTTC,CASSSRGYEQYF
.,TRBJ1-4,TRBV5-1,.,TGCGCCAGCAGCGAGGACGGCTGGGCCCTAAATGAAAAACTGTTTTTT,CASSEDGWALNEKLFF
TRBD1,TRBJ2-7,TRBV6-7,.,TGTGCCAGCAGTAAACGGGGACAGGAGGCAACCTACGAGCAGTACTTC,CASSKRGQEATYEQYF
.,TRBJ2-1,TRBV18,many,TGTGCCAGCTCACCACCAGGGAATGAGCAGTTCTTC,CASSPPGNEQFF
.,TRBJ2-7,TRBV6-1,.,TGTGCCAGCAGTGTAACTGGGACCGCTTGGAACGAGCAGTACTTC,CASSVTGTAWNEQYF
.,TRBJ1-4,TRBV10-2,few,TGCGCCAGCAGTGTAGGAGACGCAACTAATGAAAAACTGTTTTTT,CASSVGDATNEKLFF
.,TRBJ1-2,TRBV18,.,TGTGCCAGCTCACCACCGGGCCCCCGCGGGGGAATTCGTGGCTACACCTTC,CASSPPGPRGGIRGYTF
TRBD2,TRBJ2-1,TRBV19,.,TGTGCCAGTAGCTCCGGGGGACTAGCTATCAATGAGCAGTTCTTC,CASSSGGLAINEQFF
TRBD1,TRBJ1-5,TRBV10-3,.,TGTGCCATCAGTGAGCAGGGGGGGAATCAGCCCCAGCATTTT,CAISEQGGNQPQHF
.,TRBJ1-6,TRBV18,.,TGTGCCAGCTCACCGGACGATGGGTCCCTCCACTTT,CASSPDDGSLHF
TRBD2,TRBJ2-1,TRBV7-6,.,TGTGCCAGCAGCCTCGGGGCTAGCGGGAGTAGTAATGAGCAGTTCTTC,CASSLGASGSSNEQFF
.,TRBJ2-3,TRBV4-1,.,TGCGCCAGCAGCCGGCAAGATACGCAGTATTTT,CASSRQDTQYF
.,TRBJ1-2,TRBV19,.,TGTGCCAGTAGTATCTCGGGCGGCCGTGGCTACACCTTC,CASSISGGRGYTF
TRBD2,TRBJ2-1,TRBV10-1,.,TGCGCCAGCAGTGATTGGGAGGGGACCCCCAATGAGCAGTTCTTC,CASSDWEGTPNEQFF
TRBD2,TRBJ2-5,TRBV7-2,.,TGTGCCAGCTACTTAGGACTAGCAGGAGAGACCCAGTACTTC,CASYLGLAGETQYF
.,TRBJ1-5,TRBV18,once,TGTGCCAGCTCACCAATGGTCGATCAGCCCCAGCATTTT,CASSPMVDQPQHF
.,TRBJ2-1,TRBV5-1,.,TGCGCCAGCAGCTTGGCTCTAGCGTCCTACAATGAGCAGTTCTTC,CASSLALASYNEQFF
.,TRBJ1-5,TRBV30,.,TGTGCCTGGAGTGAAGACACGTATCAGCCCCAGCATTTT,CAWSEDTYQPQHF
.,TRBJ2-7,TRBV2,.,TGTGCCAGCAGTGGACTGCCGGGGCGCTCCTACGAGCAGTACTTC,CASSGLPGRSYEQYF